This T cell receptor (beta chain) stems from a study of cytomegalovirus exposure and HLA in healthy donors. There are 15 residues in the CDR3. From germline, CDR1 is SGHDN and CDR2 FVKESK. The V end lost 3 bases, the J end lost 1 base, and 12 bases lay between the germline ends. The primer mix had 60 Vbeta and 13 Jbeta primers. The table came from immunoSEQ multiplex PCR; TCRdb's copy has only in-frame clones and leaves some out. The data hold 130,000 or so clones, with 82% observed a single time. The chain joins TRBV14 to TRBJ1-1; possible D gene TRBD1, 6 bases. The source of this sequence is a woman between 45 and 60 years old in good health and CMV-seropositive. The specimen sequenced was PBMCs. CDR3 DNA sequence: TGTGCCAGCAGCCAGGCCGGGACAACGAACACTGAAGCTTTCTTT. Translated, it gives CASSQAGTTNTEAFF.